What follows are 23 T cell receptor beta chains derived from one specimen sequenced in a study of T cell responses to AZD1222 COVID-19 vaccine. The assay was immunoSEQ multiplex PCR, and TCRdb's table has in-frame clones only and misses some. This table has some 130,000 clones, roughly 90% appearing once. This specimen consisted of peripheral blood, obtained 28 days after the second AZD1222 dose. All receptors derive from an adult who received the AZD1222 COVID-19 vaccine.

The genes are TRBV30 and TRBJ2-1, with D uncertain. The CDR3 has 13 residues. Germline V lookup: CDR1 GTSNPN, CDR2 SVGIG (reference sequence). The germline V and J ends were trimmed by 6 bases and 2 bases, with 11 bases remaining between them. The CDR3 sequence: CACTLVPYNEQFF. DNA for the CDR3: TGTGCCTGTACCTTGGTCCCCTACAATGAGCAGTTCTTC.

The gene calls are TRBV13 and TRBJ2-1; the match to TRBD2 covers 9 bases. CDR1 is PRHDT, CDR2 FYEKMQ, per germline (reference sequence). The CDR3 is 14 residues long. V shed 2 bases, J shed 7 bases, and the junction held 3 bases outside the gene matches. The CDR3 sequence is CASSLFTSGNEQFF. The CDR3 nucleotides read TGTGCCAGCAGCTTATTCACTAGCGGGAATGAGCAGTTCTTC.

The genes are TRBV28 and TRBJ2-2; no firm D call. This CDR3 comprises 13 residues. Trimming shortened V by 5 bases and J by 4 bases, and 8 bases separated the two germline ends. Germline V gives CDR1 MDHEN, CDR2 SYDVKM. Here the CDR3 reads CASSLFRTGELFF. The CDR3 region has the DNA TGTGCCAGCAGTCTTTTCCGCACCGGGGAGCTGTTTTTT. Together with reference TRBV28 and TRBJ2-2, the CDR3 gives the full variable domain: DVKVTQSSRYLVKRTGEKVFLECVQDMDHENMFWYRQDPGLGLRLIYFSYDVKMKEKGDIPEGYSVSREKKERFSLILESASTNQTSMYLCASSLFRTGELFFGEGSRLTVL.

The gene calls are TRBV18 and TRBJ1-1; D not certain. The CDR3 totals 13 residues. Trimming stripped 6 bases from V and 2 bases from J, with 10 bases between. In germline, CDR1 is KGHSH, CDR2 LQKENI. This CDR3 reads CASSPLINTEAFF. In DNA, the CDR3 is TGTGCCAGCTCTCCGTTGATCAACACTGAAGCTTTCTTT.

In DNA, the CDR3 is TGTGCCAGCAGCTTAGGGTTGTTCTACGAGCAGTACTTC. As protein: CASSLGLFYEQYF. The J gene is TRBJ2-7, the V gene TRBV11-2; D gene ambiguous. V gave up 1 base and J gave up 3 bases, with 7 bases separating them. The CDR3 consists of 13 residues. Germline V gives CDR1 SGHAT, CDR2 FQNNGV.

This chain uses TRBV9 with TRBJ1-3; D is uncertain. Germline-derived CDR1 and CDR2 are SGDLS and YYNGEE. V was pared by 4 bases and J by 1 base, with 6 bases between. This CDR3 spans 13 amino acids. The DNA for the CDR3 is TGTGCCAGCAGCCGAAGTTCTGGAAACACCATATATTTT. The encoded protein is CASSRSSGNTIYF.

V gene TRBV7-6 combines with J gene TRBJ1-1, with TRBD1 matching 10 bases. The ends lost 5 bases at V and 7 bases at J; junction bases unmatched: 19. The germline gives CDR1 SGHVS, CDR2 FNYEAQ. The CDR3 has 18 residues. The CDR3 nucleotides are TGTGCCAGCAGCCCAAACCAGTTTGGGACAGGGGAACATAGTGAAGCTTTCTTT. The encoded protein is CASSPNQFGTGEHSEAFF.

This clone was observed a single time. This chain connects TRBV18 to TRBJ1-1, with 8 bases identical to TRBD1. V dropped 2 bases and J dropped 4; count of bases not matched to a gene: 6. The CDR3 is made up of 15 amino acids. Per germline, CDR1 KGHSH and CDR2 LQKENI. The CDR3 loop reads CASSPFTGGITEAFF. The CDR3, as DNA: TGTGCCAGCTCACCATTTACAGGGGGGATCACTGAAGCTTTCTTT.

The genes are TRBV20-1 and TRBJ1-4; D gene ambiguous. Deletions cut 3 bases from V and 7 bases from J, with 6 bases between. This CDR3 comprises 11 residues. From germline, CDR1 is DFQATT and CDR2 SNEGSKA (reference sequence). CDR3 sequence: CSASFSEKLFF. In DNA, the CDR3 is TGCAGTGCTAGTTTCAGTGAAAAACTGTTTTTT.

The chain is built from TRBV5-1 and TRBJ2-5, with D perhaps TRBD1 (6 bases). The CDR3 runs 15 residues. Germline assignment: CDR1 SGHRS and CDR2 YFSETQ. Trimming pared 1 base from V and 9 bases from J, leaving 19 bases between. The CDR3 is CASSLIQGPGKSQYF. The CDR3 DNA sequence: TGCGCCAGCAGCTTGATTCAGGGGCCGGGGAAATCCCAGTACTTC.

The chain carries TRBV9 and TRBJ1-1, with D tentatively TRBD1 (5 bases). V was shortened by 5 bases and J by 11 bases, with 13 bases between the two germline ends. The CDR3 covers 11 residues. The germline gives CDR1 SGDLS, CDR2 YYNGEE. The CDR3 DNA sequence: TGTGCCAGCAGAAGGGGCAGGGAGGCTTTCTTT. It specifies CASRRGREAFF.

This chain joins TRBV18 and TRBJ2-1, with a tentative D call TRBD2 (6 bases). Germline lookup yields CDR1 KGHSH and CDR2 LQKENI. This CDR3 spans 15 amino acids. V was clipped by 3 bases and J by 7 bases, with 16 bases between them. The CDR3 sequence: CASSPAGSHRNEQFF. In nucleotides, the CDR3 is TGTGCCAGCTCACCGGCGGGGTCCCATCGGAATGAGCAGTTCTTC.

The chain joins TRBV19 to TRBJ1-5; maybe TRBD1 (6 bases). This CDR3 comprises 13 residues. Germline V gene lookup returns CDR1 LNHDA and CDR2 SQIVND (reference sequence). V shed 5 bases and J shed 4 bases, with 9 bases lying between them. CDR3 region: CASSLQGNQPQHF. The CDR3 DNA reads TGTGCCAGTAGTCTTCAGGGGAATCAGCCCCAGCATTTT.

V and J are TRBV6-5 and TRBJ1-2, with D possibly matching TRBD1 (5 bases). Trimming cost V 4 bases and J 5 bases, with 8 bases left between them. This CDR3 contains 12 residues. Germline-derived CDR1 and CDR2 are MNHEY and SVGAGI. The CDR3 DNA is TGTGCCAGCAGTTCCCAGGGTTATGGCTACACCTTC. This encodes CASSSQGYGYTF.

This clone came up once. This chain's CDR3 is CASSLATAPRSDTQYF. The CDR3 nucleotides are TGCGCCAGCAGCTTGGCTACAGCGCCCCGTTCAGATACGCAGTATTTT. The chain couples TRBV5-1 to TRBJ2-3; D unclear. V dropped 0 bases and J dropped 4 bases, with 15 bases sitting between them. Looked up from germline, CDR1 is SGHRS and CDR2 is YFSETQ. CDR3 length: 16 amino acids.

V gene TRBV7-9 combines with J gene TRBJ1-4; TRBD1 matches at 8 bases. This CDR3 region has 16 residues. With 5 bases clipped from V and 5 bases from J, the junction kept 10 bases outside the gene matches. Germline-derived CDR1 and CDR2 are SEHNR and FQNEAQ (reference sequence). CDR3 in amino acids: CASSVDSGGPNEKLFF. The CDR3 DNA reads TGTGCCAGCAGCGTTGATTCAGGGGGCCCCAATGAAAAACTGTTTTTT.

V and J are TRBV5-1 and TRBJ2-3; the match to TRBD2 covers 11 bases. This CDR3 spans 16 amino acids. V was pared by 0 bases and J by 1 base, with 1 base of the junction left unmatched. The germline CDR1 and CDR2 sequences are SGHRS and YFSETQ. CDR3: CASSLEGLAGTDTQYF. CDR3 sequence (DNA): TGCGCCAGCAGCTTGGAGGGACTAGCGGGCACAGATACGCAGTATTTT.

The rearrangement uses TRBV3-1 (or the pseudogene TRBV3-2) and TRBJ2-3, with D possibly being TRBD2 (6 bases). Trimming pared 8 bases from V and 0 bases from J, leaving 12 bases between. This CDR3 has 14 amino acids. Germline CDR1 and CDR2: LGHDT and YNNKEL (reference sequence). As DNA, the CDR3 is TGTGCCAGCGATGCGGGGTATAGCACAGATACGCAGTATTTT. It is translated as CASDAGYSTDTQYF.

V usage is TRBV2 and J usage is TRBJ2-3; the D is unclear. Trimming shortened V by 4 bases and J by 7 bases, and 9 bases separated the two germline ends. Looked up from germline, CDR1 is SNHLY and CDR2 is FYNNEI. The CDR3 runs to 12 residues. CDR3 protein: CASSGLGHTQYF. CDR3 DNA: TGTGCCAGCAGTGGCCTGGGCCATACGCAGTATTTT.

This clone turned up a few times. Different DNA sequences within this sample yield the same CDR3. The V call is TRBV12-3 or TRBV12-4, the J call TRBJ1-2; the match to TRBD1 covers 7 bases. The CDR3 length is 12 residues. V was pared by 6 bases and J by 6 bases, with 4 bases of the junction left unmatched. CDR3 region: CASSPGGNGYTF. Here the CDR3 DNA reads TGTGCCAGCAGCCCAGGGGGTAATGGCTACACCTTC.

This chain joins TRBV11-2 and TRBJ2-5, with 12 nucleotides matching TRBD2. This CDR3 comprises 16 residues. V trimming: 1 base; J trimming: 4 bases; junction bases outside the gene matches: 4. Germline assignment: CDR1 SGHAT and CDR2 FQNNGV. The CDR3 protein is CASSLALAGGPETQYF. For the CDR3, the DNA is TGTGCCAGCAGCTTAGCCCTAGCGGGAGGGCCAGAGACCCAGTACTTC.

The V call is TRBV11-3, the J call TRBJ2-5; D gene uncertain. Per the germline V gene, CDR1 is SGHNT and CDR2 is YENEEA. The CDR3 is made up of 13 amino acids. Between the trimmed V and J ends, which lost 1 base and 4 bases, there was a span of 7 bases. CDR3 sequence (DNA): TGTGCCAGCAGCTTAGCCTTAGCAGAGACCCAGTACTTC. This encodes CASSLALAETQYF.

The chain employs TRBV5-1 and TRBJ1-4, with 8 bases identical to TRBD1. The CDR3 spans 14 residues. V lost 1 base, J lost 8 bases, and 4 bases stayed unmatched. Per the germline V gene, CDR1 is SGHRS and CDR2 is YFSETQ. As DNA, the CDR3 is TGCGCCAGCAGCTTGCAGGGGGCACAAGAAAAACTGTTTTTT. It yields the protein CASSLQGAQEKLFF.